The clone carrying this T cell receptor beta chain has just a few counts. The antigen is undetermined. The data derive from a study of T-cell memory formation after mild COVID-19. Across the study: The TCR clusters were mostly specific to one donor. The study, taken as a whole, reports: The study detected some responding clones in pre-infection memory, suggesting cross-reactive memory joined. CM and EM subsets held most contracting CD4+ clones; EMRA held CD8+ ones. Clones that contracted from day 15 to 85 were balanced CD4/CD8, while later expanders leaned CD4+.

This CDR3 has 14 residues. Trimming cost V 3 bases and J 5 bases, with 14 bases left between them. Germline V gene data show CDR1 as SGDLS and CDR2 as YYNGEE. MiXCR was run by TCRdb on the 5' RACE reads, yielding one entry per CDR3 protein. The table records roughly 89,000 distinct CDR3 sequences, over 12% of them present only once. Sequenced input: PBMCs or a T cell subset sorted from them (not recorded which). The chain has TRBV9 and TRBJ1-2; TRBD1 is a possible D gene (6 bases). The TCR comes from a man aged 18-30 years who had mild COVID-19 (a few samples of this study predate the infection). Cell type and time point are not known. The CDR3 sequence: CASSGGGPGYGYTF. CDR3 nucleotide sequence: TGTGCCAGCAGCGGAGGGGGGCCGGGTTATGGCTACACCTTC.